The TCR beta chain described here comes from a study of OX40 agonist ivuxolimab in advanced cancers. Germline V gives CDR1 MNHEY, CDR2 SMNVEV (reference sequence). The CDR3 extends over 15 amino acids. V was shortened by 3 bases and J by 6 bases, with 17 bases between the two germline ends. Data came from immunoSEQ multiplex PCR; TCRdb stores just in-frame clones and leaves some out. This table holds about 18,000 clones, 80% to 90% found once. The V call is TRBV27, the J call TRBJ1-2; no clear D. The origin of this receptor is an adult with an advanced solid tumor such as melanoma, head and neck, liver or kidney cancer. The sample consisted of CD4+ or CD8+ T cells sorted from blood, taken in a trial of the OX40 agonist ivuxolimab. CDR3 DNA: TGTGCCAGCAGTTTTCTCGGCAATCTGGGTGATGGCTACACCTTC. Its protein product is CASSFLGNLGDGYTF.